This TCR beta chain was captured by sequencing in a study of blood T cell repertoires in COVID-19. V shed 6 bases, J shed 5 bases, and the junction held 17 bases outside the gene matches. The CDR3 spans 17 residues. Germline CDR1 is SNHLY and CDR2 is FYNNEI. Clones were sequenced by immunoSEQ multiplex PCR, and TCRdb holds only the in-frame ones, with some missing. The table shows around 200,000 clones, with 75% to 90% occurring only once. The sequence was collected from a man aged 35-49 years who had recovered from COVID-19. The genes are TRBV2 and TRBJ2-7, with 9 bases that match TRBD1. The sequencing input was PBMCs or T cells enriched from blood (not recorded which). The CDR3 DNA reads TGTGCCAGCAGCGCGAGAAAAGGGGGACAGGGTAGCAACGAGCAGTACTTC. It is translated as CASSARKGGQGSNEQYF.